Presented here are 20 T cell receptor beta chains from one specimen sequenced in a study of cytomegalovirus exposure and HLA in healthy donors. 60 Vbeta and 13 Jbeta primers were used in PCR. TCRdb keeps only in-frame clones here, not all; method: immunoSEQ multiplex PCR. In the table there are roughly 23,000 clones, about 77% of which are singletons. Source material: PBMCs. The origin of the receptors is a man aged 55 to 70 in good health and CMV-seronegative.

The V call is TRBV10-3, the J call TRBJ2-7, with TRBD1 matching 7 bases. The germline V gene has CDR1 ENHRY and CDR2 SYGVKD. This CDR3 has 14 amino acids. V shed 4 bases and J 6 bases; nucleotides not matched to a gene: 9. In nucleotides, the CDR3 is TGTGCCATCAGTGTAGGCACAGGGGATCTCGAGCAGTACTTC. This sequence encodes CAISVGTGDLEQYF.

A note on this clone: The junction does not match germline at one end; this may be a read error. J is TRBJ2-7 and V is TRBV7-9; 7 bases align to TRBD2. Germline CDR1 and CDR2: SEHNR and FQNEAQ (reference sequence). This CDR3 is built from 16 residues. The DNA of the CDR3 is TGTTCCAGCAGCCCCAACATAGCGGGCCCAGCTTTGGAGCAGTACTTC. It codes for CSSSPNIAGPALEQYF.

The chain employs TRBV27 and TRBJ1-1; tentative D call: TRBD1 (6 bases). V dropped 4 bases and J dropped 7 bases, with 13 bases sitting between them. This CDR3 spans 13 amino acids. Germline V lookup: CDR1 MNHEY, CDR2 SMNVEV (reference sequence). Here the CDR3 reads CASSSHPGDEAFF. The CDR3 bases are TGTGCCAGCAGTTCACACCCAGGGGATGAAGCTTTCTTT.

Points on this clone: At one end the junction does not follow the germline gene, possibly because of a read error. The rearrangement uses TRBV7-9 and TRBJ2-3, with TRBD1 identical over 7 bases. The CDR3 runs to 17 residues. In germline, CDR1 is SEHNR, CDR2 FQNEAQ (reference sequence). CDR3 protein: CSSSLLGQALNTDTQYF. CDR3 in DNA: TGTTCCAGCAGCTTACTAGGACAGGCCCTAAACACAGATACGCAGTATTTT.

This rearrangement joins TRBV15 to TRBJ1-5, with D perhaps matching TRBD1 (5 bases). The CDR3 runs to 15 residues. The V end lost 5 bases, the J end lost 4 bases, and 15 bases lay between the germline ends. Germline V gives CDR1 LNHNV, CDR2 YYDKDF (reference sequence). The CDR3 protein is CATSGTRTVNQPQHF. For the CDR3, the DNA is TGTGCCACCAGCGGGACTAGGACTGTTAATCAGCCCCAGCATTTT.

Remarks on this clone: A junction boundary mismatches the germline segment, possibly from a read error. The V and J genes are TRBV4-1 and TRBJ1-2, with TRBD1 as a possible D gene (5 bases). CDR1 and CDR2 (germline): MGHRA, YSYEKL. The CDR3 runs 14 residues. In DNA, the CDR3 is TGCGCCAGCAGCCCGCAGGGAGGGGACTATGGCTACCCCTTC. Translated: CASSPQGGDYGYPF.

The chain employs TRBV28 and TRBJ1-4; D is unresolved. Trimming left V 1 base short and J 10 bases short, with 10 bases between. Germline V CDR1 and CDR2: MDHEN, SYDVKM. The length of the CDR3 is 13 residues. The CDR3 reads CASSLSLSGKLFF. The DNA of the CDR3 is TGTGCCAGCAGTTTATCTCTATCCGGAAAACTGTTTTTT.

J is TRBJ2-1 and V is TRBV6-1; 9 bases line up with TRBD1. Unmatched junction bases numbered 4, after V lost 5 bases and J lost 2 bases. Germline CDR1 MNHNS, CDR2 SASEGT. The CDR3 has 15 amino acids. The CDR3 DNA sequence: TGTGCCAGCAGTCCCCGGGACAGGGCCTACAATGAGCAGTTCTTC. Translating it yields CASSPRDRAYNEQFF.

This clone was seen a single time. The gene calls are TRBV5-6 and TRBJ2-5; 9 nucleotides match TRBD1. The end of the DNA fits TRBJ2-7 better, so the J call may be wrong. The CDR3 has 15 residues. Germline CDR1 and CDR2: SGHDT and YYEEEE. Here the CDR3 reads CASSPPGQGLGEQYF. CDR3 nucleotides: TGTGCCAGCAGCCCGCCGGGACAGGGTTTAGGCGAGCAGTACTTC.

The gene calls are TRBV25-1 and TRBJ2-7; D is possibly TRBD1 (6 bases). CDR1 is MGHDK and CDR2 is SYGVNS in the germline V gene. Trimming pared 3 bases from V and 2 bases from J, leaving 11 bases between. This CDR3 is 14 amino acids long. The CDR3 DNA sequence: TGTGCCAGCAGTGATAACCGGGACACCTACGAGCAGTACTTC. Protein product: CASSDNRDTYEQYF.

This clone occurred a few times. The chain combines TRBV15 with TRBJ2-7; 7 bases align to TRBD2. The germline gives CDR1 LNHNV, CDR2 YYDKDF (reference sequence). This CDR3 contains 16 residues. Unmatched junction bases numbered 10, after V lost 0 bases and J lost 5 bases. This CDR3 is CATSRDMASGLHEQYF. In nucleotides, the CDR3 is TGTGCCACCAGCAGAGATATGGCTAGCGGCTTACACGAGCAGTACTTC. The full variable domain, completed using reference TRBV15 and TRBJ2-7, is DAMVIQNPRYQVTQFGKPVTLSCSQTLNHNVMYWYQQKSSQAPKLLFHYYDKDFNNEADTPDNFQSRRPNTSFCFLDIRSPGLGDTAMYLCATSRDMASGLHEQYFGPGTRLTVT.

As regards this clone: Its ends do not fully match the called genes, so a read error is possible. CDR3 DNA: TGTGCCCGCAGCCGGAACAGGGGATCAGGCAATCAGCCCCAGCATTTT. It yields the protein CARSRNRGSGNQPQHF. The chain employs TRBV14 and TRBJ1-5, with TRBD1 matching 7 bases. In germline, CDR1 is SGHDN, CDR2 FVKESK. This CDR3 has 16 residues.

This clone was counted once. The junction does not match germline at one end; this may be a read error. The V gene is TRBV7-9, the J gene TRBJ2-7; 8 bases agree with TRBD1. Germline V gene lookup returns CDR1 SEHNR and CDR2 FQNEAQ (reference sequence). The CDR3 has 16 amino acids. The CDR3 DNA reads as TGTGCCCGCAGCTCAAACCGGGACAGGATCGCCGGCGAGCAGTACTTC. This gives the protein CARSSNRDRIAGEQYF.

The chain has TRBV6-1 and TRBJ2-3; 8 bases match TRBD2. The V gene end was trimmed by 5 bases and the J gene end by 6 bases; junction bases not matched to a gene: 7. CDR1 MNHNS and CDR2 SASEGT come from the germline V gene. This CDR3 contains 14 residues. The CDR3 reads CASSLGGGVDTQYF. DNA for the CDR3: TGTGCCAGCAGTCTCGGGGGGGGTGTCGATACGCAGTATTTT.

The chain uses TRBV30 and TRBJ1-6; 8 bases are a match to TRBD1. Looked up from germline, CDR1 is GTSNPN and CDR2 is SVGIG (reference sequence). J was trimmed by 11 bases and V by 1 base; bases with no gene match: 4. This CDR3 contains 13 residues. The CDR3 spells CAWSGQGRTPLHF. The CDR3 DNA reads as TGTGCCTGGAGTGGACAGGGGCGGACACCCCTCCACTTT. The whole variable domain, remainder taken from reference TRBV30 and TRBJ1-6, is SQTIHQWPATLVQPVGSPLSLECTVEGTSNPNLYWYRQAAGRGLQLLFYSVGIGQISSEVPQNLSASRPQDRQFILSSKKLLLSDSGFYLCAWSGQGRTPLHFGNGTRLTVT.

V and J are TRBV7-2 and TRBJ2-5, with no clear D. Germline assignment: CDR1 SGHTA and CDR2 FQGNSA. The CDR3 covers 14 residues. V lost 2 bases and J 4 bases, leaving 11 bases between the germline ends. The CDR3 nucleotides are TGTGCCAGCAGCTTATCGATTTCCAGAGAGACCCAGTACTTC. Its translation is CASSLSISRETQYF.

This chain links TRBV4-1 with TRBJ2-1; D is possibly TRBD1 (6 bases). Germline CDR1 and CDR2: MGHRA and YSYEKL. V dropped 1 base and J dropped 3 bases, with 13 bases sitting between them. The length of the CDR3 is 16 residues. CDR3 loop: CASSQAFRTDYNEQFF. In nucleotides, the CDR3 is TGCGCCAGCAGCCAAGCCTTTCGGACAGACTACAATGAGCAGTTCTTC.

The chain has TRBV2 and TRBJ2-5; 12 bases fit TRBD2. V gave up 6 bases and J gave up 3 bases; unmatched junction bases: 8. Germline values: CDR1 SNHLY, CDR2 FYNNEI. The CDR3 loop spans 16 amino acids. The CDR3 sequence is CASRPTSGGFEETQYF. For the CDR3, the DNA is TGTGCCAGCAGGCCGACTAGCGGGGGATTCGAAGAGACCCAGTACTTC.

The chain is built from TRBV7-2 and TRBJ1-1; maybe TRBD1 (5 bases). V was clipped by 1 base and J by 1 base, with 7 bases between them. The germline gives CDR1 SGHTA, CDR2 FQGNSA. The CDR3 consists of 14 residues. CDR3 residues: CASSLGQWNTEAFF. The CDR3 DNA reads as TGTGCCAGCAGCTTAGGACAGTGGAACACTGAAGCTTTCTTT.

V is TRBV7-6 and J is TRBJ2-3; D may be TRBD2 (6 bases). V was shortened by 5 bases and J by 2 bases, with 14 bases between the two germline ends. CDR1 is SGHVS, CDR2 FNYEAQ, per germline. The CDR3 has 15 amino acids. DNA for the CDR3: TGTGCCAGCAGCGTACTAGCACCCCCCACAGATACGCAGTATTTT. It is translated as CASSVLAPPTDTQYF.